The 26 T cell receptor beta chains given below trace back to one sample, sequenced in a study of technical replicates of blood from several donors. Produced via immunoSEQ multiplex PCR; TCRdb's table is partial and in-frame only. Seen here are some 99,000 clones, 95% observed once, and the top ten hold more than 0.2%. The sequenced sample consisted of T cells isolated from PBMCs. These receptors all come from a human donor in good health.

The chain combines TRBV12-5 with TRBJ1-1, with 10 bases aligning to TRBD1. Germline CDR1 reads LGHNT; CDR2 reads FRNRAP. V was pared by 1 base and J by 0 bases, with 14 bases of the junction left unmatched. This CDR3 comprises 20 residues. The CDR3 sequence: CASGLDRGTGVLYLNTEAFF. The CDR3 coding sequence is TGTGCTAGTGGTTTGGACAGGGGGACAGGGGTTCTGTATTTGAACACTGAAGCTTTCTTT.

V usage is TRBV27 and J usage is TRBJ2-5; 8 nucleotides line up with TRBD2. This CDR3 is 15 amino acids long. The junction had 8 bases not matched to a gene; V was cut back by 3 bases and J by 5 bases. From germline, CDR1 is MNHEY and CDR2 SMNVEV (reference sequence). CDR3 protein: CASSLGSGVGETQYF. Here the CDR3 DNA reads TGTGCCAGCAGTTTGGGTAGCGGGGTAGGGGAGACCCAGTACTTC.

The rearrangement joins TRBV5-1 to TRBJ2-5, with 7 bases that match TRBD1. Germline trimming cut 0 bases from V and 4 bases from J; bases unmatched to any gene: 9. CDR1 and CDR2 from the germline V gene are SGHRS and YFSETQ. CDR3 length: 16 amino acids. In DNA form, the CDR3 reads TGCGCCAGCAGCTTGGACCCCCCAGGGGGAGTAGAGACCCAGTACTTC. This codes for CASSLDPPGGVETQYF.

The chain joins TRBV7-2 to TRBJ2-7, with D tentatively TRBD1 (5 bases). V dropped 3 bases and J dropped 2 bases, with 14 bases sitting between them. The germline gives CDR1 SGHTA, CDR2 FQGNSA. There are 15 residues in the CDR3. The CDR3 here is CASSFLAGLTYEQYF. The CDR3 DNA follows: TGTGCCAGCAGCTTTCTTGCAGGGCTAACCTACGAGCAGTACTTC.

This rearrangement joins TRBV27 to TRBJ2-1; D possibly corresponds to TRBD1 (6 bases). V gave up 6 bases and J gave up 6 bases, with 18 bases separating them. There are 15 residues in the CDR3. Germline values: CDR1 MNHEY, CDR2 SMNVEV (reference sequence). CDR3 protein: CASSLQGPPPNEQFF. The CDR3 coding sequence is TGTGCCAGCAGCCTTCAGGGGCCCCCCCCCAATGAGCAGTTCTTC.

The chain combines TRBV29-1 with TRBJ1-3; D uncertain. This CDR3 region has 12 residues. CDR1 and CDR2 (germline): SQVTM, ANQGSEA. The germline V and J ends were trimmed by 6 bases and 0 bases, with 6 bases remaining between them. CDR3 nucleotide sequence: TGCAGCGTCCGGAGCTCTGGAAACACCATATATTTT. Translation: CSVRSSGNTIYF.

This sequence joins TRBV11-2 and TRBJ2-3; 9 bases fit TRBD2. CDR1 is SGHAT and CDR2 is FQNNGV in the germline V gene. The CDR3 runs to 14 residues. Trimming removed 5 bases from V and 3 bases from J; junction bases left unmatched: 3. The CDR3 coding sequence is TGTGCCAGCAGCCGACTAGCGGTGACAGATACGCAGTATTTT. Protein sequence: CASSRLAVTDTQYF.

The chain employs TRBV6-5 and TRBJ1-1; D remains ambiguous. The germline CDR1 and CDR2 sequences are MNHEY and SVGAGI. CDR3 length: 14 amino acids. Trimming shortened V by 3 bases and J by 2 bases, and 10 bases separated the two germline ends. In nucleotides, the CDR3 is TGTGCCAGCAGTTATGTCCAGGTTAACACTGAAGCTTTCTTT. Its translation is CASSYVQVNTEAFF.

The chain uses TRBV28 and TRBJ2-7; the match to TRBD1 covers 9 bases. Germline CDR1 is MDHEN and CDR2 is SYDVKM. Germline trimming cut 5 bases from V and 11 bases from J; bases unmatched to any gene: 4. CDR3 length: 11 amino acids. The DNA for the CDR3 is TGTGCCAGCAGTCCACAGGGGGCAAAGTACTTC. This encodes CASSPQGAKYF.

This rearrangement joins TRBV11-2 to TRBJ2-2, with D maybe TRBD1 (6 bases). Germline V gene sequence: CDR1 SGHAT, CDR2 FQNNGV. This CDR3 is 15 amino acids long. V lost 0 bases, J lost 5 bases, and 10 bases lay in between. The CDR3 protein is CASSLDRGGTGELFF. CDR3 nucleotides: TGTGCCAGCAGCTTAGACAGGGGTGGGACCGGGGAGCTGTTTTTT.

This chain joins TRBV10-3 and TRBJ2-1; 11 positions agree with TRBD2. The CDR3 is 14 amino acids. Trimming cost V 6 bases and J 4 bases; bases outside gene matches: 2. Germline CDR1 and CDR2: ENHRY and SYGVKD. The CDR3 here is CAIRGTSGYNEQFF. The CDR3 DNA reads as TGTGCCATCAGGGGGACTAGCGGATACAATGAGCAGTTCTTC.

This clone was observed a single time. The chain links TRBV7-3 to TRBJ2-3; a weak D match, TRBD2 (6 bases). The CDR3 is 20 amino acids. Germline values: CDR1 SGHTA, CDR2 FQGTGA. Trimming stripped 2 bases from V and 3 bases from J, with 27 bases between. The CDR3 nucleotides read TGTGCCAGCAGCTTAGGGTATGCGGGGAGTACTCGGTTGAAGACAGATACGCAGTATTTT. Translating it yields CASSLGYAGSTRLKTDTQYF. The complete variable domain, with remaining parts taken from reference TRBV7-3 and TRBJ2-3, reads GAGVSQTPSNKVTEKGKYVELRCDPISGHTALYWYRQSLGQGPEFLIYFQGTGAADDSGLPNDRFFAVRPEGSVSTLKIQRTERGDSAVYLCASSLGYAGSTRLKTDTQYFGPGTRLTVL.

The chain uses TRBV6-6 and TRBJ2-5; D perhaps matches TRBD1 (7 bases). This CDR3 contains 16 residues. Trimming removed 5 bases at V and 5 bases at J, with 21 bases between. Germline CDR1 and CDR2: MNHNY and SVGAGI (reference sequence). CDR3 DNA sequence: TGTGCCAGCAGTCGCCCAGGGGGGAGAGGCAGGGAGACCCAGTACTTC. Residues: CASSRPGGRGRETQYF.

In DNA, the CDR3 is TGTGCCAGCAGTAGGACAGGATTCCACGAGCAGTACTTC. Translated, it gives CASSRTGFHEQYF. This rearrangement joins TRBV6-5 to TRBJ2-7, with 7 bases matching TRBD1. The ends lost 5 bases at V and 5 bases at J; junction bases unmatched: 6. Germline V gives CDR1 MNHEY, CDR2 SVGAGI. CDR3 length: 13 residues.

V usage is TRBV5-1 and J usage is TRBJ2-7; TRBD1 agrees at 10 bases. The CDR3 runs to 15 residues. Germline CDR1 SGHRS, CDR2 YFSETQ. V lost 4 bases, J lost 3 bases, and 7 bases stayed unmatched. CDR3 sequence: CASSKDGTGVYEQYF. The CDR3 DNA reads as TGCGCCAGCAGCAAGGACGGGACAGGGGTCTACGAGCAGTACTTC.

The chain joins TRBV30 to TRBJ2-5, with D tentatively TRBD2 (7 bases). Germline lookup yields CDR1 GTSNPN and CDR2 SVGIG (reference sequence). Trimming cost V 5 bases and J 5 bases, with 12 bases left between them. CDR3 length equals 12 residues. The CDR3 nucleotides read TGTGCCTGGGGGGGGGCTCGTGAGACCCAGTACTTC. Protein product: CAWGGARETQYF.

This chain connects TRBV7-9 to TRBJ1-1; possible D gene TRBD1, 6 bases. Trimming removed 5 bases at V and 7 bases at J, with 11 bases between. This CDR3 is 12 amino acids long. Germline V gene data show CDR1 as SEHNR and CDR2 as FQNEAQ (reference sequence). Here the CDR3 DNA reads TGTGCCAGCAGCCGAGGACAGCTTGAAGCTTTCTTT. This translates into CASSRGQLEAFF. The full variable domain, rest sourced from reference TRBV7-9 and TRBJ1-1, is DTGVSQNPRHKITKRGQNVTFRCDPISEHNRLYWYRQTLGQGPEFLTYFQNEAQLEKSRLLSDRFSAERPKGSFSTLEIQRTEQGDSAMYLCASSRGQLEAFFGQGTRLTVV.

The rearrangement joins TRBV10-1 to TRBJ2-1; D is undetermined. Looked up from germline, CDR1 is WNHNN and CDR2 is SYGVQD (reference sequence). Trimming removed 8 bases at V and 0 bases at J, with 14 bases between. The CDR3 is made up of 15 amino acids. The CDR3 loop reads CASSEGRGSYNEQFF. The DNA for the CDR3 is TGCGCCAGCTCGGAAGGTCGAGGCTCCTACAATGAGCAGTTCTTC.

V usage is TRBV5-6 and J usage is TRBJ1-5; a possible D gene is TRBD1 (5 bases). The CDR3 extends over 15 amino acids. V dropped 0 bases and J dropped 3 bases, with 10 bases sitting between them. Germline V gives CDR1 SGHDT, CDR2 YYEEEE. CDR3 region: CASSLAQGYNQPQHF. The CDR3 coding sequence is TGTGCCAGCAGCTTGGCCCAGGGTTACAATCAGCCCCAGCATTTT.

The chain uses TRBV15 and TRBJ2-7; 8 positions agree with TRBD1. This CDR3 contains 15 residues. V trimming: 2 bases; J trimming: 5 bases; junction bases outside the gene matches: 8. The germline V gene encodes CDR1 LNHNV and CDR2 YYDKDF (reference sequence). DNA for the CDR3: TGTGCCACCAGCAGATCGGACAGGGTGAAGGACGAGCAGTACTTC. The encoded protein is CATSRSDRVKDEQYF.

This clone was seen a single time. This chain joins TRBV27 and TRBJ2-5; 9 bases agree with TRBD1. CDR1 is MNHEY, CDR2 SMNVEV, per germline (reference sequence). Unmatched junction bases numbered 5, after V lost 6 bases and J lost 3 bases. The CDR3 has 14 residues. The CDR3 coding sequence is TGTGCCAGCAGCTCACGGACAGGGGAAGAGACCCAGTACTTC. It specifies CASSSRTGEETQYF.

The chain is built from TRBV10-3 and TRBJ2-1; weak D call: TRBD1 (5 bases). Germline V gene data show CDR1 as ENHRY and CDR2 as SYGVKD. The CDR3 has 17 residues. Trimming pared 4 bases from V and 0 bases from J, leaving 16 bases between. The CDR3 region is CAISGDLTVSSYNEQFF. CDR3 DNA sequence: TGTGCCATCAGTGGGGATCTGACAGTCAGCTCCTACAATGAGCAGTTCTTC.

The rearrangement joins TRBV19 to TRBJ1-5; 8 bases fit TRBD1. Germline CDR1 is LNHDA and CDR2 is SQIVND (reference sequence). Losses at the gene ends were 8 bases for V and 7 bases for J; bases not matched to a gene: 10. CDR3 length: 14 residues. CDR3 DNA: TGTGCCAGTCAAGGGACAGGCAATTTCCAGCCCCAGCATTTT. This encodes CASQGTGNFQPQHF.

This sequence joins TRBV18 and TRBJ1-4; a weak D match, TRBD1 (6 bases). V lost 3 bases and J lost 8, with 10 bases in between. This CDR3 region has 13 residues. Germline V lookup: CDR1 KGHSH, CDR2 LQKENI. In DNA form, the CDR3 reads TGTGCCAGCTCACCCCTGAGGGGGGAAAAACTGTTTTTT. It codes for CASSPLRGEKLFF.

The rearrangement joins TRBV28 to TRBJ1-1, with D possibly being TRBD1 (6 bases). Germline V gene lookup returns CDR1 MDHEN and CDR2 SYDVKM. This CDR3 comprises 16 residues. V gave up 5 bases and J gave up 1 base, with 17 bases separating them. CDR3 sequence reads: CASSRTGQKRNTEAFF. DNA of the CDR3: TGTGCCAGCAGTCGAACCGGACAGAAAAGGAACACTGAAGCTTTCTTT.

This sequence joins TRBV2 and TRBJ1-5, with a possible D match to TRBD1 (5 bases). Trimming removed 7 bases at V and 6 bases at J, with 16 bases between. Germline V gives CDR1 SNHLY, CDR2 FYNNEI. The CDR3 spans 14 residues. The CDR3 DNA sequence: TGTGCCAGCAAAGGGGCCCTTGGGGCTCAGCCCCAGCATTTT. Translating gives CASKGALGAQPQHF.